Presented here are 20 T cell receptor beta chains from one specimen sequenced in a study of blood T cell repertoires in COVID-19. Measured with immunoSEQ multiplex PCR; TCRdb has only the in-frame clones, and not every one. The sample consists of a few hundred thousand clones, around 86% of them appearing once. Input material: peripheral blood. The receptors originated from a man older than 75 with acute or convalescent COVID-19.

The CDR3 sequence: CASSQRDRGRGSIGYTF. The CDR3 DNA follows: TGTGCCAGCAGCCAAAGGGACAGGGGAAGGGGGAGTATTGGCTACACCTTC. The chain links TRBV4-2 to TRBJ1-2; 10 bases map to TRBD1. Germline CDR1 and CDR2: LGHNA and YNFKEQ. Unmatched junction bases numbered 13, after V lost 2 bases and J lost 7 bases. The CDR3 has 17 amino acids.

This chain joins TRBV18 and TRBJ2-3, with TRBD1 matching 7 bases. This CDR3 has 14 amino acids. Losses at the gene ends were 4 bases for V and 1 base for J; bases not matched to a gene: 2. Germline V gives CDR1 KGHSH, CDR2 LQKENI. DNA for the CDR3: TGTGCCAGCTCACTAACAGGGGGCACAGATACGCAGTATTTT. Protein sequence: CASSLTGGTDTQYF.

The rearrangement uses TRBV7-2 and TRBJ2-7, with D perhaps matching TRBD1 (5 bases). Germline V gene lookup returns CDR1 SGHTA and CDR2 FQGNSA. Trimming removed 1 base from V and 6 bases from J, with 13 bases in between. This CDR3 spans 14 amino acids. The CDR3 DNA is TGTGCCAGCAGCTTAGTGCAGGGCAAGGCCGAGCAGTACTTC. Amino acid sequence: CASSLVQGKAEQYF.

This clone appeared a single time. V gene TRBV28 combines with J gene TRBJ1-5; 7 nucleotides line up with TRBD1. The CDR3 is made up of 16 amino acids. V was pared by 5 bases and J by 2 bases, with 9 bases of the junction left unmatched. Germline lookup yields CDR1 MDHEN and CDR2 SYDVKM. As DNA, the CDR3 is TGTGCCAGCAGTCTCCCGACAGGGCGCGGCAATCAGCCCCAGCATTTT. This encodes CASSLPTGRGNQPQHF. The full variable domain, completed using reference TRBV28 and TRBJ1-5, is DVKVTQSSRYLVKRTGEKVFLECVQDMDHENMFWYRQDPGLGLRLIYFSYDVKMKEKGDIPEGYSVSREKKERFSLILESASTNQTSMYLCASSLPTGRGNQPQHFGDGTRLSIL.

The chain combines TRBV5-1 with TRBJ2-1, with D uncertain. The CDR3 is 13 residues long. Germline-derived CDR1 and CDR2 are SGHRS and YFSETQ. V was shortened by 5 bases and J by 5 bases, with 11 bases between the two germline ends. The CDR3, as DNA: TGCGCCAGCAGACATTCAGGCAACAATGAGCAGTTCTTC. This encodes CASRHSGNNEQFF.

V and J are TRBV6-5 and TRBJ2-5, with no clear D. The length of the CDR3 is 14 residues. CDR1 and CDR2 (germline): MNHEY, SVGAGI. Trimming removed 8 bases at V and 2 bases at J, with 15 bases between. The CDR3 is CASSSGLSQETQYF. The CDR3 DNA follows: TGTGCCAGCTCAAGTGGGCTTTCTCAAGAGACCCAGTACTTC.

DNA for the CDR3: TGTGCCACCGGAACAGAAACCGGGGAGCTGTTTTTT. This gives the protein CATGTETGELFF. The chain recombines TRBV10-3 with TRBJ2-2; unclear D gene. Germline CDR1 is ENHRY and CDR2 is SYGVKD. V was cut by 10 bases and J by 5 bases, with 11 bases left in between. The CDR3 extends over 12 amino acids.

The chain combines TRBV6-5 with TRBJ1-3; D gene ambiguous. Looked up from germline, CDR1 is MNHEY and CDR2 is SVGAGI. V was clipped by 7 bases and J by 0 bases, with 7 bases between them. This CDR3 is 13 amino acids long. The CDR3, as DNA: TGTGCCAGCAAGGAGAACTCTGGAAACACCATATATTTT. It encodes CASKENSGNTIYF.

The chain's CDR3 is CSASLAVPGETQYF. CDR3 sequence (DNA): TGCAGTGCTAGTCTGGCGGTCCCCGGGGAGACCCAGTACTTC. This sequence joins TRBV20-1 and TRBJ2-5; no reliable D call. The V gene lost 3 bases and the J gene lost 5 bases, with 16 bases spanning the gap. The germline gives CDR1 DFQATT, CDR2 SNEGSKA (reference sequence). The length of the CDR3 is 14 residues.

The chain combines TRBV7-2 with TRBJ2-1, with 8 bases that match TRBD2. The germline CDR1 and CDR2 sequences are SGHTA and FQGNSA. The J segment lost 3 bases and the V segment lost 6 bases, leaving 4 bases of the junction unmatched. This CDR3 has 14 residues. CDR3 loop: CASSRLALYNEQFF. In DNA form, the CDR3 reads TGTGCCAGCAGTCGACTAGCGCTCTACAATGAGCAGTTCTTC.

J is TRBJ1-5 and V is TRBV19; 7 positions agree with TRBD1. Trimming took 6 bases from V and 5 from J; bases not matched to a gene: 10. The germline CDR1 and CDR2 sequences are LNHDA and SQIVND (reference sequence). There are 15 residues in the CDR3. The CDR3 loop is CASSQTGQGDQPQHF. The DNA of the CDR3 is TGTGCCAGTAGCCAGACAGGGCAGGGCGATCAGCCCCAGCATTTT.

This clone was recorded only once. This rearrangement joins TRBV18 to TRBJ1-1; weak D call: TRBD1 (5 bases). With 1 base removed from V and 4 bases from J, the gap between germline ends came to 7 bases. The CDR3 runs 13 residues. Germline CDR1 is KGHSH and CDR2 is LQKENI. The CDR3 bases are TGTGCCAGCTCACCACAAAGGGGCACTGAAGCTTTCTTT. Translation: CASSPQRGTEAFF. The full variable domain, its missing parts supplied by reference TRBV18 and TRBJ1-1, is NAGVMQNPRHLVRRRGQEARLRCSPMKGHSHVYWYRQLPEEGLKFMVYLQKENIIDESGMPKERFSAEFPKEGPSILRIQQVVRGDSAAYFCASSPQRGTEAFFGQGTRLTVV.

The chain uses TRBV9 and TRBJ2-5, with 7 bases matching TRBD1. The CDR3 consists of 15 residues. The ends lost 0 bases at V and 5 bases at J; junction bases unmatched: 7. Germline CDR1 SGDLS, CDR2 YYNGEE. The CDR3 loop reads CASSVGQGVGETQYF. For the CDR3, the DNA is TGTGCCAGCAGCGTAGGTCAGGGGGTTGGGGAGACCCAGTACTTC.

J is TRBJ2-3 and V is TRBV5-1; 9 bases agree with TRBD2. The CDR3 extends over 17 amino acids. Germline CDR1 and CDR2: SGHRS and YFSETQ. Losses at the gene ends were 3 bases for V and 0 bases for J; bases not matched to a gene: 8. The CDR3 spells CASSSGSTSGSTDTQYF. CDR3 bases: TGCGCCAGCAGCTCGGGGTCAACTAGCGGGAGCACAGATACGCAGTATTTT. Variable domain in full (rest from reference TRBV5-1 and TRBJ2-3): KAGVTQTPRYLIKTRGQQVTLSCSPISGHRSVSWYQQTPGQGLQFLFEYFSETQRNKGNFPGRFSGRQFSNSRSEMNVSTLELGDSALYLCASSSGSTSGSTDTQYFGPGTRLTVL.

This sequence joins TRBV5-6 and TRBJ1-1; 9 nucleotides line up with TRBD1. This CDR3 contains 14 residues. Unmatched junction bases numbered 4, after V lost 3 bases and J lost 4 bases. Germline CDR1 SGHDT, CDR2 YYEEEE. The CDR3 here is CASSWGQGGTEAFF. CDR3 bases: TGTGCCAGCAGCTGGGGACAGGGCGGCACTGAAGCTTTCTTT. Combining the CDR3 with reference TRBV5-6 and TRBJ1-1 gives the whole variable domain DAGVTQSPTHLIKTRGQQVTLRCSPKSGHDTVSWYQQALGQGPQFIFQYYEEEERQRGNFPDRFSGHQFPNYSSELNVNALLLGDSALYLCASSWGQGGTEAFFGQGTRLTVV.

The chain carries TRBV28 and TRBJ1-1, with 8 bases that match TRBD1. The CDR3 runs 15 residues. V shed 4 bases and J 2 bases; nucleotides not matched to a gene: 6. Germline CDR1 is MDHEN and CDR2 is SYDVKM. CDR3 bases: TGTGCCAGCAGTTCCCCCCAGGGGGCTAACACTGAAGCTTTCTTT. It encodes CASSSPQGANTEAFF.

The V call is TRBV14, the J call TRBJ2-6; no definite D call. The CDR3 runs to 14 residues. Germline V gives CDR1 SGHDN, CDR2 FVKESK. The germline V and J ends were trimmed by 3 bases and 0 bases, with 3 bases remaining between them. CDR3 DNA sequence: TGTGCCAGCAGCCAGGCCTCTGGGGCCAACGTCCTGACTTTC. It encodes CASSQASGANVLTF.

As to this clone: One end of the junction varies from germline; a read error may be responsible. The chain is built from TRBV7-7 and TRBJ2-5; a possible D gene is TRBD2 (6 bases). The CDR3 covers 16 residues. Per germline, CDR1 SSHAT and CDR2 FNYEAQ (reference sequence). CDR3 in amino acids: CASSLAVASARETQYF. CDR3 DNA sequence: TGTGCTAGCAGCTTAGCGGTGGCTAGCGCTCGAGAGACCCAGTACTTC.

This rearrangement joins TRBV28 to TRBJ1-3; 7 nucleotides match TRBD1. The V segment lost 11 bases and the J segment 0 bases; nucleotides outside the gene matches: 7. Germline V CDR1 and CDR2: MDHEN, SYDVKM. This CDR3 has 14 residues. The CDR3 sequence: CASTGTVSGNTIYF. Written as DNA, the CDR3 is TGTGCCTCCACCGGGACAGTCTCTGGAAACACCATATATTTT. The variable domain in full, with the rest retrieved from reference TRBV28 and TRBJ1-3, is DVKVTQSSRYLVKRTGEKVFLECVQDMDHENMFWYRQDPGLGLRLIYFSYDVKMKEKGDIPEGYSVSREKKERFSLILESASTNQTSMYLCASTGTVSGNTIYFGEGSWLTVV.

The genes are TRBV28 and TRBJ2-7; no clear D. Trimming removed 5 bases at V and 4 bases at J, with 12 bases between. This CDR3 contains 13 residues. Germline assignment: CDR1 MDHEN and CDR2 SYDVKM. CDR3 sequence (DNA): TGTGCCAGCAGTCTTGACATAAGGTACGAGCAGTACTTC. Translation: CASSLDIRYEQYF.